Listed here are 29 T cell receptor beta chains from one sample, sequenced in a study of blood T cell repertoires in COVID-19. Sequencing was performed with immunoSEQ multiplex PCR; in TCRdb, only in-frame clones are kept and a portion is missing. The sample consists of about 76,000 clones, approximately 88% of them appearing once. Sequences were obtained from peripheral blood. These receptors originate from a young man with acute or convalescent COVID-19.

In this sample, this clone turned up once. CDR3 nucleotides: TGTGCCAGCAGCTTGTACAGGGACGACACTGAAGCTTTCTTT. Residues: CASSLYRDDTEAFF. V and J are TRBV5-6 and TRBJ1-1, with a tentative D call TRBD1 (6 bases). CDR1 is SGHDT and CDR2 is YYEEEE in the germline V gene. Trimming cost V 1 base and J 3 bases, with 10 bases left between them. This CDR3 is 14 amino acids long.

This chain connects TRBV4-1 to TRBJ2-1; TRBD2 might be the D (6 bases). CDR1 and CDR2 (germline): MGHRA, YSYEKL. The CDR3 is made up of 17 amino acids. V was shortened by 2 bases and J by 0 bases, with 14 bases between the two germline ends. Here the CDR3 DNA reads TGCGCCAGCAGCCAACCGAAATCCGGGGGCTCCTACAATGAGCAGTTCTTC. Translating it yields CASSQPKSGGSYNEQFF.

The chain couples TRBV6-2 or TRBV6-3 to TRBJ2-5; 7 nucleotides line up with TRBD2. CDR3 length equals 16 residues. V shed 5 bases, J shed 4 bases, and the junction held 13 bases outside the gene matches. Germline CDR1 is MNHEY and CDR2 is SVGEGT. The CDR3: CASSQAGSLVGETQYF. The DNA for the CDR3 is TGTGCCAGCAGTCAAGCGGGATCTCTTGTGGGAGAGACCCAGTACTTC.

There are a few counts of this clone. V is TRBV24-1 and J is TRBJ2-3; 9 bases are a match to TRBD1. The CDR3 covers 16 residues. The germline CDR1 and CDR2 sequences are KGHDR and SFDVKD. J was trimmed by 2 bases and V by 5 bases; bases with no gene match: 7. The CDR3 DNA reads TGTGCCACCAGTGGTCCAGGGACAGGGATCACAGATACGCAGTATTTT. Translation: CATSGPGTGITDTQYF.

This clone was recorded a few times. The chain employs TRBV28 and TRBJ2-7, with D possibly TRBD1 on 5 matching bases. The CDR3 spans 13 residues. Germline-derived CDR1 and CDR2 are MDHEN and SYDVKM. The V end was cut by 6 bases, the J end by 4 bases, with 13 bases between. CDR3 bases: TGTGCCAGCAGCCGTCCGGACATATACGAGCAGTACTTC. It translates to CASSRPDIYEQYF.

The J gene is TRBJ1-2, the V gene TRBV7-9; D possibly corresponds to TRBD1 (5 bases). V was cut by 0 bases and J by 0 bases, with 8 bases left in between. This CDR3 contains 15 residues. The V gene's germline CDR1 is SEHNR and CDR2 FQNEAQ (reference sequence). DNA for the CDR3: TGTGCCAGCAGCTTAGCAACGACAGCTAACTATGGCTACACCTTC. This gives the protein CASSLATTANYGYTF. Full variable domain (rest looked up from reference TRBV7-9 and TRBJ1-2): DTGVSQNPRHKITKRGQNVTFRCDPISEHNRLYWYRQTLGQGPEFLTYFQNEAQLEKSRLLSDRFSAERPKGSFSTLEIQRTEQGDSAMYLCASSLATTANYGYTFGSGTRLTVV.

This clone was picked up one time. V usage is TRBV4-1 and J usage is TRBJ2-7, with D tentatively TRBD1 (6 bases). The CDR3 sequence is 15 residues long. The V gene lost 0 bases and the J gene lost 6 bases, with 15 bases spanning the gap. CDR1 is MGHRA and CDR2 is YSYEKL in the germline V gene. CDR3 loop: CASSQDGDIQREQYF. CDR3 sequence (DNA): TGCGCCAGCAGCCAAGACGGGGACATTCAGCGCGAGCAGTACTTC.

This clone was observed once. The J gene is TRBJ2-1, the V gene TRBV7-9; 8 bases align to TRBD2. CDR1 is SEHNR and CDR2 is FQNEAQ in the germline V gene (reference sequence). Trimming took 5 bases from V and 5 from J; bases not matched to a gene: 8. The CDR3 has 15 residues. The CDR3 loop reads CASSPNSGDHNEQFF. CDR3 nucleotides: TGTGCCAGCAGCCCCAATAGCGGGGATCACAATGAGCAGTTCTTC.

CDR3 residues: CASSPQPKTGGASRSQYF. DNA of the CDR3: TGTGCCAGCAGCCCACAGCCCAAGACAGGGGGGGCAAGCCGATCCCAGTACTTC. The gene calls are TRBV7-9 and TRBJ2-7; the match to TRBD1 covers 9 bases. The germline gives CDR1 SEHNR, CDR2 FQNEAQ (reference sequence). The CDR3 consists of 18 residues. With 5 bases clipped from V and 10 bases from J, the junction kept 24 bases outside the gene matches.

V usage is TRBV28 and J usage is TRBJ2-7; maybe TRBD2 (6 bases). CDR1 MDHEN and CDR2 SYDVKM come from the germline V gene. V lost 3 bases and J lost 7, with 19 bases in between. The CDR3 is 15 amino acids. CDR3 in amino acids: CASSFRVRGLFEQYF. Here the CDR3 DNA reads TGTGCCAGCAGTTTCAGGGTACGGGGACTCTTTGAGCAGTACTTC.

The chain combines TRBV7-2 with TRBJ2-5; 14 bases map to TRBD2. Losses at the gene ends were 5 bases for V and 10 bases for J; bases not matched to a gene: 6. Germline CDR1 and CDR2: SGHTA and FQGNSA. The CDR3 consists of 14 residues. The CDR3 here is CASSTTGTSGSQYF. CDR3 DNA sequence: TGTGCCAGCAGCACCACCGGGACTAGCGGGAGCCAGTACTTC.

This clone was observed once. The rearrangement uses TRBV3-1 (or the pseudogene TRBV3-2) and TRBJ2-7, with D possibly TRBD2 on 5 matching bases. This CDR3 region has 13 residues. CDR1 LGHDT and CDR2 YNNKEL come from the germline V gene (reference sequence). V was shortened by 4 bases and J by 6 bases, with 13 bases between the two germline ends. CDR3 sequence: CASSLPGNIEQYF. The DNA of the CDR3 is TGTGCCAGCAGCCTTCCGGGAAATATCGAGCAGTACTTC.

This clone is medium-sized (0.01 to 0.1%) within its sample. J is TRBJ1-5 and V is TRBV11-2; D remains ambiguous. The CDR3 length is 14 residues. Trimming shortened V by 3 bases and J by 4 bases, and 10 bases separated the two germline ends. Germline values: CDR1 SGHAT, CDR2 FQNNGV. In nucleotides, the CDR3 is TGTGCCAGCAGCTTCGGAGGGCAGAATCAGCCCCAGCATTTT. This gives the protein CASSFGGQNQPQHF.

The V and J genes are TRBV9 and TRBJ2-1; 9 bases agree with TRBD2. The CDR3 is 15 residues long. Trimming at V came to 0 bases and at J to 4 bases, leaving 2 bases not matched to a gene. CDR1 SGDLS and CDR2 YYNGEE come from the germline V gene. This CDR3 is CASSVGLAGYNEQFF. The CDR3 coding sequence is TGTGCCAGCAGCGTAGGGCTAGCGGGATACAATGAGCAGTTCTTC.

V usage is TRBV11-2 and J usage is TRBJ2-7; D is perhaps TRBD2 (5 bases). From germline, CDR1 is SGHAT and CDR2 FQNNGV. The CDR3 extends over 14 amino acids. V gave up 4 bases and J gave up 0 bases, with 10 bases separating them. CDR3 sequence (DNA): TGTGCCAGCAGCTCGGACTTAACCTCCTACGAGCAGTACTTC. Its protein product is CASSSDLTSYEQYF.

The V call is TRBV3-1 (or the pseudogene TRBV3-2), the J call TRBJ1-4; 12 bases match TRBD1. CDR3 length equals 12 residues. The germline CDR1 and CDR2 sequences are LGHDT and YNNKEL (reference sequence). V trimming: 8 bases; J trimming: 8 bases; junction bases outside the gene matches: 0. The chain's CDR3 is CASGTGGEKLFF. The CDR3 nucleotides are TGTGCCAGCGGGACAGGGGGCGAAAAACTGTTTTTT.

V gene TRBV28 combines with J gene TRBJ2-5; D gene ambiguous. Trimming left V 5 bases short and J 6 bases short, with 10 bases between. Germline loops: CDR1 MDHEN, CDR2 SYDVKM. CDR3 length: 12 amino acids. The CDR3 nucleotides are TGTGCCAGCAGTACCAACTTAAAGACCCAGTACTTC. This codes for CASSTNLKTQYF.

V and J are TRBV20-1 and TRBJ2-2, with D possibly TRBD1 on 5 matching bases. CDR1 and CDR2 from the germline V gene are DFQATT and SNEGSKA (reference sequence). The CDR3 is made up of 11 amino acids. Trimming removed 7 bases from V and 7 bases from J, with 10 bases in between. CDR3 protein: CSVFQGGELFF. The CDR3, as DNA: TGCAGTGTTTTCCAGGGCGGGGAGCTGTTTTTT.

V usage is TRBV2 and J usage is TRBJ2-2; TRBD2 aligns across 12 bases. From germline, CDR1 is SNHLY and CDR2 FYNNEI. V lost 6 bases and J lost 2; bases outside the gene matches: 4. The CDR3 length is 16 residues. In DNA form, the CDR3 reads TGTGCCAGCAGCCAAGGACTAGCGGGAAACACCGGGGAGCTGTTTTTT. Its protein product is CASSQGLAGNTGELFF.

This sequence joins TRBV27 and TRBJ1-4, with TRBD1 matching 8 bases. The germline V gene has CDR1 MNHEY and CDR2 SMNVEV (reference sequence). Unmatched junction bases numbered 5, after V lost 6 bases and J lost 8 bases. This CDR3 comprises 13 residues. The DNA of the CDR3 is TGTGCCAGCAGCAACAGGGGGGGCGAAAAACTGTTTTTT. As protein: CASSNRGGEKLFF.

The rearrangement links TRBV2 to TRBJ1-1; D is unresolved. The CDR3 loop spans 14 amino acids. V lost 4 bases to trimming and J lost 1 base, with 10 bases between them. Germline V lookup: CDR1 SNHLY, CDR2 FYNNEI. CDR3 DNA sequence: TGTGCCAGCAGTGTATTCGCGGGGAACACTGAAGCTTTCTTT. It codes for CASSVFAGNTEAFF.

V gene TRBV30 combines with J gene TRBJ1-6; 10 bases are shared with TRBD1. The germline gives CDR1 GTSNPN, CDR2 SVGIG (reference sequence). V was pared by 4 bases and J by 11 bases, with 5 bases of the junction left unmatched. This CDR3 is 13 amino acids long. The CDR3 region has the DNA TGTGCCTGGATTGGGACAGGGGTGGCACCCCTCCACTTT. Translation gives CAWIGTGVAPLHF. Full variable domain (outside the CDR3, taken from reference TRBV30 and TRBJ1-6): SQTIHQWPATLVQPVGSPLSLECTVEGTSNPNLYWYRQAAGRGLQLLFYSVGIGQISSEVPQNLSASRPQDRQFILSSKKLLLSDSGFYLCAWIGTGVAPLHFGNGTRLTVT.

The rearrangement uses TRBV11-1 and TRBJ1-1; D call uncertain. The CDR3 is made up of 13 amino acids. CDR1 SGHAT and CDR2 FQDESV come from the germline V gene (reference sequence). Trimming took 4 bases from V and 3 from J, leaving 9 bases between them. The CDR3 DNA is TGTGCCAGCAGCTCAGAGGGCTACACTGAAGCTTTCTTT. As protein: CASSSEGYTEAFF.

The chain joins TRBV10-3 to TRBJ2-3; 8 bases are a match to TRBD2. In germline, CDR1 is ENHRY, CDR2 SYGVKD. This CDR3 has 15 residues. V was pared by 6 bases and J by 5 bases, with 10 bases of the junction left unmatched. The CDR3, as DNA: TGTGCCATCAGCAGAAGCGGGAGTCGCGGAGATACGCAGTATTTT. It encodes CAISRSGSRGDTQYF.

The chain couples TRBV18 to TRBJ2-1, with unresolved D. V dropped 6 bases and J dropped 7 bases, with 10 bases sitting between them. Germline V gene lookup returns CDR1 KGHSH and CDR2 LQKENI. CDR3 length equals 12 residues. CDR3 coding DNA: TGTGCCAGCTCCCCTTCTGCGAATGAGCAGTTCTTC. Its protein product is CASSPSANEQFF.

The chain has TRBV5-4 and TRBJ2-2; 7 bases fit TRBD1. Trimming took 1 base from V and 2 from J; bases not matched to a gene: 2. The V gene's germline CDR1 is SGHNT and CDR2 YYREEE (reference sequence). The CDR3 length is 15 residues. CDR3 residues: CASSLRDRNTGELFF. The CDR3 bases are TGTGCCAGCAGCTTGCGGGACAGAAACACCGGGGAGCTGTTTTTT.

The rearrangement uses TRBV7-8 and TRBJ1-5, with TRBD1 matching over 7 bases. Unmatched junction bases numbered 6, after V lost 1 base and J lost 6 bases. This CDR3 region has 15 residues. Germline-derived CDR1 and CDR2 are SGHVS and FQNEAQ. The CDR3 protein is CASSLGRGVAQPQHF. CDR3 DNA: TGTGCCAGCAGCTTAGGCAGGGGGGTTGCTCAGCCCCAGCATTTT.

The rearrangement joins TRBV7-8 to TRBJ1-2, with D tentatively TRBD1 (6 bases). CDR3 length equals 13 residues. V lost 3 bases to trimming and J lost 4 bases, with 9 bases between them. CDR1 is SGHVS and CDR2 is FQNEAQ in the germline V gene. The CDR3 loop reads CASSLMGAYGYTF. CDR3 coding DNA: TGTGCCAGCAGCTTGATGGGGGCCTATGGCTACACCTTC.

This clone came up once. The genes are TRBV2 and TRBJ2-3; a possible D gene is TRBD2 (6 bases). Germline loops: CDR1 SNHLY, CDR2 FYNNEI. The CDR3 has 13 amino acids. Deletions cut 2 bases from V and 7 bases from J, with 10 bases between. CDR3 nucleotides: TGTGCCAGCAGTGAAACGGGGGTCAATACGCAGTATTTT. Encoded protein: CASSETGVNTQYF. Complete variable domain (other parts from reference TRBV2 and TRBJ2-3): EPEVTQTPSHQVTQMGQEVILRCVPISNHLYFYWYRQILGQKVEFLVSFYNNEISEKSEIFDDQFSVERPDGSNFTLKIRSTKLEDSAMYFCASSETGVNTQYFGPGTRLTVL.